The entry below gives a single TCR beta chain sequence along with its context. It has no known antigen specificity. Per-nucleotide qualities are absent, and no much larger clonotype sits a single base away. This specimen comes from a study of blood T cells in healthy people across ages (dated by TCRdb to 2013 to 2016). The study in broad terms: In model experiments, roughly one uniquely barcoded TCR beta cDNA molecule per two T cells was captured by template switching. The study analyzed two additional independent replicas of 1 million unique cDNA reads from the same blood draw for two donors, one aged 18 to 29 and one aged 80 or older. Using deep sequencing normalized with unique cDNA molecular identifiers, the study measured how TCR beta repertoire diversity changes with age. Four age groups were formed from the donors: young (average around 15 years), middle-aged (approximately 41), aged (roughly 59) and long-lived (82). To avoid experimental bias, donors of different ages were spread randomly across the sequencing lanes. The study at large found these results: Observed TCR beta diversity per million T cells fell roughly linearly with age, and a significant reduction was already apparent by age roughly 40. Estimates of total diversity from one million sequenced T cells were regarded as lower bounds and underestimates. Because the CMV infection status of the donors was unknown, age-related changes in expanded clonotypes may potentially have been confounded. Compared with the aged group, the long-lived group had more naive CD4+ T cells, fewer expanded clones and increased TCR diversity, suggesting age selection. A strong correlation was found between observed TCR beta diversity and the percentage of naive T cells measured by flow cytometry. Conclusive comparison of naive and antigen-experienced compartments was prevented by the profiling of bulk unsorted PBMCs.

The donors were about 40 Caucasian individuals from Russia, aged roughly 6 to 100 years, who were systemically healthy. Around 10 milliliters of peripheral blood were collected from each donor into EDTA-treated Vacutainer tubes. Ficoll-Paque density-gradient centrifugation was used to isolate PBMCs, with at least 7 million per sample. Total RNA, at least 6 micrograms per sample, was extracted from PBMCs with Trizol reagent. For every donor, flow cytometry on a PBMC aliquot measured the percentage of naive CD45RAhigh/CD27high T cells. The CDR3 measures 15 amino acids from cysteine to phenylalanine. Only CDR3 DNA remains: 45 bases, in frame from the first base. In the germline V gene, CDR1 corresponds to SGHRS and CDR2 to YFSETQ. Trimming accounts for 0 bases at V and 5 bases at J, while the number of junction bases matched to no gene is 2. Libraries were constructed by 5' RACE. The sequencer was an Illumina HiSeq 2500. A second roughly 6 to 11 cycle PCR used a sample-barcoded 5' primer and a J-beta primer mix. Each TCR beta cDNA molecule received a unique molecular identifier from a template-switch 5' adaptor carrying 12 random nucleotides. At least 3 million CDR3-containing paired-end reads were obtained from each sample. The Mint cDNA synthesis kit, primed by a TRBC-specific oligonucleotide, was used to synthesize first-strand cDNA from all RNA. After uracil-DNA glycosylase treatment, a first 18-cycle PCR used universal primers M1SS and BC2_uni_R on all cDNA. The paper's processing steps were these. For normalization, 1 million high-quality reads, each with a distinct molecular identifier, were randomly selected from each sample. Reads with shared molecular identifiers were discarded instead of being binned into consensus sequences. MiTCR, with a Q25 quality threshold and the strictest error-elimination algorithm, was used for CDR3 identification, clonotype clustering and error correction. A nonparametric unseen species model with Euler transformation was used to estimate lower-bound total TCR beta diversity. Through fastp at Q25 and MiXCR, TCRdb rebuilt clones from the public reads, retaining in-frame beta chains. Rows with one shared CDR3 protein collapse into an entry with the most common genes and DNA. These V and J calls originate from TCRdb's pipeline instead of the authors' own analysis. The sample has about 570,000 distinct CDR3 sequences on record, 25% to 30% of them singletons. The top ten clones comprise roughly 18% of the sample.

Recombination linked TRBV5-1 to TRBJ2-3; TRBD2 aligns with 11 central bases. Sequencing was carried out using blood. This TCR was sampled from a woman in her 70s in good health. The base sequence is TGCGCCAGCAGCTTGGAACTAGCGGGAGAAGATACGCAGTATTTT. This encodes CASSLELAGEDTQYF.